This T cell receptor (beta chain) is from a study of response to subunit inactivated influenza vaccine (dated by TCRdb to between 2018 and 2020). At the level of the whole study: The study used deep quantitative T cell receptor repertoire profiling to track responses to a trivalent subunit inactivated influenza vaccine.

This clonotype came up a few times. The antigen it binds to is not known. No qualities accompany the bases; no much larger clone lies one base away. The paper as a whole reports these results and caveats: The authors proposed that each seasonal influenza vaccination may bring in only a limited number of new T cells.

CDR1 and CDR2 (MDHEN, SYDVKM) derive from the germline V gene. Germline trimming: 2 bases from V, 6 bases from J; junction bases outside gene matches: 5. Spanning cysteine to phenylalanine, the CDR3 consists of 15 amino acids. Only the CDR3 region is kept as DNA, spanning 45 bases read in frame from base 1. The protocol used for the library was RT-PCR. Sequencing took place on an Illumina HiSeq 2500. The public reads were run again by TCRdb, first through fastp at Q25 and then through MiXCR, and only productive beta chains were kept. Here each entry gathers all rows of one CDR3 protein and keeps the most common genes and DNA. The sample table shows about 180,000 distinct CDR3 sequences, and approximately 9.2% are seen once. Under 13% of the sample belongs to the ten largest clones.

The sequence is built from TRBV28 and TRBJ2-2; TRBD2 matches 8 bases in the middle. Sequenced material: non-naive T cells sorted from PBMCs, taken on the day of vaccination. This sample's cell subset or site label indicates: memory T cell fraction. This sequence originates from a man in his fifties or sixties who received an inactivated influenza vaccine. Donor details come from another sample of the same person, matched by shared clones. The nucleotide sequence reads as follows: TGTGCCAGCAGTTTAGCGGGGGGAGACGCCGGGGAGCTGTTTTTT. It specifies CASSLAGGDAGELFF.